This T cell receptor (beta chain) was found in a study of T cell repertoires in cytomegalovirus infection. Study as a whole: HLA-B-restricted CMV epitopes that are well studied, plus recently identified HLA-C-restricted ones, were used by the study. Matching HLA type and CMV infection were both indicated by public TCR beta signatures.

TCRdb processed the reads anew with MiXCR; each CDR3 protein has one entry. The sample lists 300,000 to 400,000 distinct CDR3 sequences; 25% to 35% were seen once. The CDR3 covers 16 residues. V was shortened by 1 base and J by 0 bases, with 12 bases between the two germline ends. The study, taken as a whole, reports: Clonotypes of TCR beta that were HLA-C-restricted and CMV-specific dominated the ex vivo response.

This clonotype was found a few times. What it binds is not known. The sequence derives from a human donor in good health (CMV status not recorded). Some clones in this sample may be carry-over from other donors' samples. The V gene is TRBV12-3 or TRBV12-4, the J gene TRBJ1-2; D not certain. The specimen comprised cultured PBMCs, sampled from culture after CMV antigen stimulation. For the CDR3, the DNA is TGTGCCAGCAGTTTAGAGACTTGGACGGCTAACTATGGCTACACCTTC. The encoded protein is CASSLETWTANYGYTF.